This TCR beta chain was recovered during a study of CD8+CD57+ T cells in acquired aplastic anemia. The length of the CDR3 is 11 amino acids, counting both ends. Germline loops: CDR1 SEHNR, CDR2 FQNEAQ (reference sequence). Genomic DNA served as template for TCR beta VDJ and CDR3 profiling. TCRdb re-called the reads with MiXCR, one entry per CDR3 protein. Here the sample spans fewer than 250,000 distinct CDR3 sequences, more than 40% being singletons. Comments on this clonotype: A read error is likely, as this CDR3 ends without the conserved phenylalanine or tryptophan. The DNA is left out, because the CDR3 cannot be placed on it with certainty; the CDR3 is given as TCRdb lists it.

In patients chosen for sequencing, flow cytometry had shown CD8+CD57+ cell expansion. Every patient was diagnosed with severe acquired aplastic anemia. Patient blood was sampled before any therapy had been received. The sequencing sample was made of sorted CD4+, CD8+, or CD8+CD57+ T cells (not recorded which) from PBMCs. This sequence originates from a human donor with aplastic anemia. This chain uses TRBV7-9 with TRBJ1-3. CDR3 sequence reads: CASSYRAGVNT.